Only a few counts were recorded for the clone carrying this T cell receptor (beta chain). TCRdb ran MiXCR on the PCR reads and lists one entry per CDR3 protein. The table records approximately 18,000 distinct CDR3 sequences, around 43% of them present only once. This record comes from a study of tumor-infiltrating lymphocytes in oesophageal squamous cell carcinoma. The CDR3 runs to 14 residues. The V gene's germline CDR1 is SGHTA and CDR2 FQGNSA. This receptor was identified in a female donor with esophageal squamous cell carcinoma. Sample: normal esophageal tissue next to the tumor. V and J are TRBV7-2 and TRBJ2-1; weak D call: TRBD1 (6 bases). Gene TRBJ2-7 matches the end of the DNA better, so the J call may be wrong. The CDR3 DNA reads TGTGCCAGCAGCTTTCAGGGGATCTCCTACGAGCAGTACTTC. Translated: CASSFQGISYEQYF.